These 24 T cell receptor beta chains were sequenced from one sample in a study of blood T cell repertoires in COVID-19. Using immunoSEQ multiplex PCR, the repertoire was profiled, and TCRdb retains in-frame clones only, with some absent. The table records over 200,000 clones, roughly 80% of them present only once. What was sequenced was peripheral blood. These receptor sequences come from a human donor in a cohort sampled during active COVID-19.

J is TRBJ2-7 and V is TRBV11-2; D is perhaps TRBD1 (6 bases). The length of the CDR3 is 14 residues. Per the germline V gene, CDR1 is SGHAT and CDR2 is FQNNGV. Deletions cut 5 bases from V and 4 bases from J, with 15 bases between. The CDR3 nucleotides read TGTGCCAGCAGCCCTGGTGGGGGCCCTTACGAGCAGTACTTC. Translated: CASSPGGGPYEQYF.

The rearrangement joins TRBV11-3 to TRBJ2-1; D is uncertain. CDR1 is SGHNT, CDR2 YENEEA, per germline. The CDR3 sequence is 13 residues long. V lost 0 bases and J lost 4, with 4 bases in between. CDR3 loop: CASSLDQYNEQFF. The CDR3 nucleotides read TGTGCCAGCAGCTTAGATCAATACAATGAGCAGTTCTTC.

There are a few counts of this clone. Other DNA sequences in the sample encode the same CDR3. CDR3 DNA: TGTGCCAGCAGTTTAGGAGCGGTGAACTATGGCTACACCTTC. Translating it yields CASSLGAVNYGYTF. The rearrangement uses TRBV28 and TRBJ1-2; D uncertain. CDR1 and CDR2 (germline): MDHEN, SYDVKM. The CDR3 totals 14 residues. V lost 2 bases to trimming and J lost 2 bases, with 9 bases between them.

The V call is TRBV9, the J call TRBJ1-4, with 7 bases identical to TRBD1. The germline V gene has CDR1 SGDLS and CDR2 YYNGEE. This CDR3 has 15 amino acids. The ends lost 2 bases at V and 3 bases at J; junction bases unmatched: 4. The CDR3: CASSVKGASNEKLFF. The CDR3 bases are TGTGCCAGCAGCGTGAAGGGGGCATCTAATGAAAAACTGTTTTTT.

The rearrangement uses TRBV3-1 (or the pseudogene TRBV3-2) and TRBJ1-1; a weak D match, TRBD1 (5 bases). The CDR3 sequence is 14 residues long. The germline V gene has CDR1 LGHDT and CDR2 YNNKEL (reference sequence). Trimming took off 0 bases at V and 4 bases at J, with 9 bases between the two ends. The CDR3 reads CASSQDGGGTEAFF. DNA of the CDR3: TGTGCCAGCAGCCAAGACGGGGGAGGCACTGAAGCTTTCTTT.

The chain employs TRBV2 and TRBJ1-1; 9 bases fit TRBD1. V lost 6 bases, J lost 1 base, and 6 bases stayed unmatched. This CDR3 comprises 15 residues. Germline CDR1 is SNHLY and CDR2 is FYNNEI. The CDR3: CASREQGARNTEAFF. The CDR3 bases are TGTGCCAGCAGGGAACAGGGGGCGCGGAACACTGAAGCTTTCTTT.

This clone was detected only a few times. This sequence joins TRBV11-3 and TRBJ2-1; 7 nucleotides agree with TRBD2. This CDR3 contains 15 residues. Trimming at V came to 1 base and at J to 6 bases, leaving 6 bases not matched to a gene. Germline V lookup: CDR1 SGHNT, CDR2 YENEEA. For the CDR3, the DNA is TGTGCCAGCAGCTTAGGGACTAGTTTGGGCAATGAGCAGTTCTTC. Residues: CASSLGTSLGNEQFF.

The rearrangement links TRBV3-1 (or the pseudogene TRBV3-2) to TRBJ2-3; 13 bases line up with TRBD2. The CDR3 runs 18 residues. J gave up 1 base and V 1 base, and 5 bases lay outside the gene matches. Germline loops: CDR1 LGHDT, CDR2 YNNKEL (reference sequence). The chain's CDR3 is CASSQGLAGGSRTDTQYF. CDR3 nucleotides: TGTGCCAGCAGCCAAGGACTAGCGGGAGGTTCCCGCACAGATACGCAGTATTTT.

CDR3 in amino acids: CASKEQGIDGYTF. DNA for the CDR3: TGTGCCAGCAAGGAACAGGGTATAGATGGCTACACCTTC. V gene TRBV2 combines with J gene TRBJ1-2; tentatively, D is TRBD1 (6 bases). Trimming removed 7 bases at V and 6 bases at J, with 15 bases between. CDR3 size: 13 residues. Germline CDR1 and CDR2: SNHLY and FYNNEI.

CDR3 amino acids: CASSLVFGHMQETQYF. In nucleotides, the CDR3 is TGTGCCAGCAGCTTGGTATTTGGACACATGCAAGAGACCCAGTACTTC. The genes are TRBV5-6 and TRBJ2-5; possibly TRBD1 for D (5 bases). V was trimmed by 0 bases and J by 2 bases, leaving 14 bases between them. CDR1 is SGHDT and CDR2 is YYEEEE in the germline V gene. This CDR3 has 16 residues. Full variable domain (rest looked up from reference TRBV5-6 and TRBJ2-5): DAGVTQSPTHLIKTRGQQVTLRCSPKSGHDTVSWYQQALGQGPQFIFQYYEEEERQRGNFPDRFSGHQFPNYSSELNVNALLLGDSALYLCASSLVFGHMQETQYFGPGTRLLVL.

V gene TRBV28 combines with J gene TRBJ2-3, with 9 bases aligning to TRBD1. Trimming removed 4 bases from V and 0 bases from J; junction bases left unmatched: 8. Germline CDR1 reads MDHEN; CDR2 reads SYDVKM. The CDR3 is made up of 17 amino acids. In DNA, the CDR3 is TGTGCCAGCAGTTACCTATTTACAGGGGGCAGCACAGATACGCAGTATTTT. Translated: CASSYLFTGGSTDTQYF.

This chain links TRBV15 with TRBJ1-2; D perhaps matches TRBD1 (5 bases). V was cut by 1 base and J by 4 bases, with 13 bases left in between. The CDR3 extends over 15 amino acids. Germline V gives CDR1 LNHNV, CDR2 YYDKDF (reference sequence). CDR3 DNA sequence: TGTGCCACCAGCAGAGCGCTTGACAGCTTCTATGGCTACACCTTC. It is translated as CATSRALDSFYGYTF.

The CDR3 protein is CSVARVDRLWTSGKGNEQFF. CDR3 in DNA: TGCAGCGTGGCCCGCGTAGACCGTCTGTGGACTAGCGGGAAGGGGAATGAGCAGTTCTTC. The gene calls are TRBV29-1 and TRBJ2-1, with 12 bases lining up with TRBD2. Germline V gene sequence: CDR1 SQVTM, CDR2 ANQGSEA. V gave up 6 bases and J gave up 7 bases; unmatched junction bases: 25. This CDR3 is built from 20 residues.

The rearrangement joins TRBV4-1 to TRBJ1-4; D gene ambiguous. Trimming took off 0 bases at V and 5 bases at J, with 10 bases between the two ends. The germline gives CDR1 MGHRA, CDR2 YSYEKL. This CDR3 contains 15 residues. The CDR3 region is CASSQEGPGNEKLFF. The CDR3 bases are TGCGCCAGCAGCCAAGAAGGGCCGGGGAATGAAAAACTGTTTTTT.

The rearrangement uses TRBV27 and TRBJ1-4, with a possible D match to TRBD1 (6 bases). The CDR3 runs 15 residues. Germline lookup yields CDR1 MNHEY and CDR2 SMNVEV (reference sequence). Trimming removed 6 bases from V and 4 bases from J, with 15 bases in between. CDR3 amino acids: CASSLTGPHNEKLFF. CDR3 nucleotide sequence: TGTGCCAGCAGCCTCACAGGGCCCCATAATGAAAAACTGTTTTTT.

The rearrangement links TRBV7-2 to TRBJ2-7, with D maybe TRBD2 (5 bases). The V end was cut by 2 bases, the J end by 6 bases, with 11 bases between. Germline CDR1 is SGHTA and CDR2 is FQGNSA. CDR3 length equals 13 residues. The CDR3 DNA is TGTGCCAGCAGCTTAAACCGGGAAATCGAGCAGTACTTC. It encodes CASSLNREIEQYF.

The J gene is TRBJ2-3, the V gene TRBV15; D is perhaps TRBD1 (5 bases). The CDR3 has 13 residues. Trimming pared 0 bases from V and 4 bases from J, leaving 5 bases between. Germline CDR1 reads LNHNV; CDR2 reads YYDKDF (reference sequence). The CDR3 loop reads CATSREGADTQYF. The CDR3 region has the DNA TGTGCCACCAGCAGAGAAGGGGCAGATACGCAGTATTTT.

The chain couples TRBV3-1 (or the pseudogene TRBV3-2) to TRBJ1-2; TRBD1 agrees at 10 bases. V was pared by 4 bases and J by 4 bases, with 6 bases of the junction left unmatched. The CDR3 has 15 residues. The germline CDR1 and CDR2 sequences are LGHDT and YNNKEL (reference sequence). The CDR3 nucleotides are TGTGCCAGCAGCCTCCCTGACAGGGGGCTCTATGGCTACACCTTC. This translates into CASSLPDRGLYGYTF.

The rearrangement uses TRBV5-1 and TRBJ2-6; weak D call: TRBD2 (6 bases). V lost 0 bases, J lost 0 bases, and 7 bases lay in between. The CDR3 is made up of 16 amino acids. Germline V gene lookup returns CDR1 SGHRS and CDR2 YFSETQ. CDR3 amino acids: CASSLAGSSGANVLTF. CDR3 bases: TGCGCCAGCAGCTTGGCCGGGAGCTCTGGGGCCAACGTCCTGACTTTC.

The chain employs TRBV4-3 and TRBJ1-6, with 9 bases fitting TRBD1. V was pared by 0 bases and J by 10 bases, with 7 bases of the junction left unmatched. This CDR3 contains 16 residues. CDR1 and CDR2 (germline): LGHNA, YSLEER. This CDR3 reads CASSQDRTGVGSPLHF. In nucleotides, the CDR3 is TGCGCCAGCAGCCAAGATAGGACAGGGGTAGGCTCACCCCTCCACTTT.

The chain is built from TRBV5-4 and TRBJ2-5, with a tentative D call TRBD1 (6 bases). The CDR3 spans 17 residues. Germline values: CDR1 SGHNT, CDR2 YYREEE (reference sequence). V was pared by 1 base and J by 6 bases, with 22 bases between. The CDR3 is CASSLPHRGSTLQTQYF. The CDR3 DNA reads TGTGCCAGCAGCTTGCCCCATAGGGGGTCGACTCTCCAGACCCAGTACTTC. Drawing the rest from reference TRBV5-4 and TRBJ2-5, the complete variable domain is ETGVTQSPTHLIKTRGQQVTLRCSSQSGHNTVSWYQQALGQGPQFIFQYYREEENGRGNFPPRFSGLQFPNYSSELNVNALELDDSALYLCASSLPHRGSTLQTQYFGPGTRLLVL.

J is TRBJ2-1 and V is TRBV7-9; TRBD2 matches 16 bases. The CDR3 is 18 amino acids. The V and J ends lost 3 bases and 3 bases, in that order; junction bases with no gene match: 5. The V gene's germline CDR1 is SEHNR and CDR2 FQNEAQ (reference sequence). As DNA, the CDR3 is TGTGCCAGCAGCTTGGGGACTAGCGGGAGGGCCGGCTACAATGAGCAGTTCTTC. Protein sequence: CASSLGTSGRAGYNEQFF.

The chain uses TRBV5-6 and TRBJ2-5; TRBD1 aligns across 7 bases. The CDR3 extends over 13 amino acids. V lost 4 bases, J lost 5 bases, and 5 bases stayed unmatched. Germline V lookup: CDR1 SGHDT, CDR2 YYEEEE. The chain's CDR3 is CASSLTGTETQYF. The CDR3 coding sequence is TGTGCCAGCAGCCTGACAGGGACGGAGACCCAGTACTTC. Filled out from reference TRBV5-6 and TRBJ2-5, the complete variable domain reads DAGVTQSPTHLIKTRGQQVTLRCSPKSGHDTVSWYQQALGQGPQFIFQYYEEEERQRGNFPDRFSGHQFPNYSSELNVNALLLGDSALYLCASSLTGTETQYFGPGTRLLVL.

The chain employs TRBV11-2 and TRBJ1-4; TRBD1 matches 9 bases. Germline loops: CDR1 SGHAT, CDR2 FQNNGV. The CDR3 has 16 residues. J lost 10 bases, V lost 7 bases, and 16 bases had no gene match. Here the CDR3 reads CASTGGTGGVSGKLFF. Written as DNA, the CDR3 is TGTGCCAGCACCGGGGGTACAGGGGGCGTGTCGGGAAAACTGTTTTTT.